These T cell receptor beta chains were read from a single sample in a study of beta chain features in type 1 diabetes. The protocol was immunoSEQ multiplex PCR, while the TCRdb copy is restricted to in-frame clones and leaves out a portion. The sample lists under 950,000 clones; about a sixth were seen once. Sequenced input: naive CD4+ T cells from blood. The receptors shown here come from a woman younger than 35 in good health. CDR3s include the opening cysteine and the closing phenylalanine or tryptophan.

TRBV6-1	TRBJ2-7	CASSEAIKGEQYF
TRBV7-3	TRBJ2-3	CASSFPGLTTQYF
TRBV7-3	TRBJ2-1	CASSLKGNSYNEQFF
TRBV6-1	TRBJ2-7	CAATGDRQAGYEQYF
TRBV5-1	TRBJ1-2	CASSLVSQVGYTF
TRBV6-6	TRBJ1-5	CASSYSTGGNQPQHF
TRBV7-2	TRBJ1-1	CASSPNQWVGTEAFF
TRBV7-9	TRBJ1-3	CAIEGRDRDRGLSGNTIYF
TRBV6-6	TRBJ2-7	CASTQTGTGDYEQYF
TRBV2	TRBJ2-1	CASRRARTSRNEQFF
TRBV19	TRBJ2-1	CASSRTGPPFAYNEQFF
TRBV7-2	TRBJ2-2	CASSSRAETGELFF
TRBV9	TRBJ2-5	CASSVRGTGYQETQYF
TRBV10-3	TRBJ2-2	CAIGPTGSTGELFF
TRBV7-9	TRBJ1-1	CASSLRQAQNTEAFF
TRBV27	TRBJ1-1	CASSKTARGPGLEAFF
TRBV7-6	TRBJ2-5	CASSLDQETQYF
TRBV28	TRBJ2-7	CASRQDPSSYEQYF
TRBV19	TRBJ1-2	CASGREFGYGYTF
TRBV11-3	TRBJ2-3	CASSFSTGGYTDTQYF
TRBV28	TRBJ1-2	CASSLSNYGYTF
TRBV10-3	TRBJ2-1	CATLYRNEQFF
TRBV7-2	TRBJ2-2	CASTHYGSTPNTGELFF
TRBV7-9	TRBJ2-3	CASSLASGQRSTDTQYF
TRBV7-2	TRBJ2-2	CASSWVDRGSAGELFF
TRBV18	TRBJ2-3	CASSPSGSTDTQYF
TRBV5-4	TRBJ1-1	CASSLDSMNTEAFF
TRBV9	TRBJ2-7	CASSAYSGSYEQYF
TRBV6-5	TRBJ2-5	CASSFDAGGETQYF
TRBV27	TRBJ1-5	CASSTYRGNQPQHF
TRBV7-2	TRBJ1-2	CASSPPEGRGYGYTF